Listed here are 18 T cell receptor beta chains from one sample, sequenced in a study of T cells in Graves' hyperthyroidism and ophthalmopathy. What was amplified from RNA transcripts were TCR beta CDR3 regions. HTBI primers were used for first-round RT-PCR of the TCR CDR3. MiXCR was run by TCRdb on the multiplex PCR reads, yielding one entry per CDR3 protein. The sample comprises around 700,000 distinct CDR3 sequences, roughly a sixth of which are singletons, and approximately 15% rests with the top ten. Specimen: blood. The source is a woman aged 45-65 years with Graves' hyperthyroidism that later progressed to Graves' ophthalmopathy.

Many counts were recorded for this clonotype. This chain joins TRBV3-1 and TRBJ1-1; D remains ambiguous. Trimming took off 0 bases at V and 6 bases at J, with 11 bases between the two ends. From germline, CDR1 is LGHDT and CDR2 YNNKEL (reference sequence). The CDR3 runs 14 residues. DNA of the CDR3: TGTGCCAGCAGCCAAGAGGGCCTCGGGGCTGAAGCTTTCTTT. This gives the protein CASSQEGLGAEAFF.

This clonotype was counted many times. This chain uses TRBV2 with TRBJ1-5; TRBD1 matches 7 bases. Germline V CDR1 and CDR2: SNHLY, FYNNEI. Losses at the gene ends were 8 bases for V and 6 bases for J; bases not matched to a gene: 13. The CDR3 runs to 15 residues. CDR3 sequence reads: CASCELLGGLQPQHF. CDR3 sequence (DNA): TGTGCCAGCTGCGAGCTACTAGGGGGCCTTCAGCCCCAGCATTTT.

This clonotype appeared many times. Relative to the germline gene, one junction end is altered; a read error may explain this. The gene calls are TRBV7-9 and TRBJ2-3, with no clear D. CDR3 length: 12 amino acids. CDR1 SEHNR and CDR2 FQNEAQ come from the germline V gene (reference sequence). CDR3 residues: CASSLIGDTQYF. The CDR3 DNA follows: TGCGCCAGCAGCTTAATCGGGGATACGCAGTATTTT.

The sample holds many counts of this clonotype. This rearrangement joins TRBV5-1 to TRBJ1-4; 10 nucleotides match TRBD1. Looked up from germline, CDR1 is SGHRS and CDR2 is YFSETQ. The V segment lost 2 bases and the J segment 2 bases; nucleotides outside the gene matches: 15. The CDR3 is 20 amino acids. The CDR3 protein is CASSLIPGTGVDLTNEKLFF. The DNA of the CDR3 is TGCGCCAGCAGCTTAATCCCCGGGACAGGGGTCGATTTGACTAATGAAAAACTGTTTTTT.

This clonotype was seen repeatedly, ten times or more. The chain combines TRBV6-1 with TRBJ2-7, with a weak D call TRBD1 (5 bases). The V end was cut by 5 bases, the J end by 5 bases, with 13 bases between. The germline CDR1 and CDR2 sequences are MNHNS and SASEGT. The length of the CDR3 is 13 residues. The CDR3 here is CASSFAGSNEQYF. CDR3 DNA: TGTGCCAGCAGTTTTGCAGGGTCCAACGAGCAGTACTTC.

This clonotype has a count of ten or more. It may be a read error: a sequence one base away is much more abundant. The chain carries TRBV14 and TRBJ1-1; D perhaps matches TRBD1 (6 bases). Trimming shortened V by 4 bases and J by 1 base, and 10 bases separated the two germline ends. Germline V gene data show CDR1 as SGHDN and CDR2 as FVKESK. CDR3 size: 14 residues. The CDR3 protein is CASSPWGRNTEAFF. CDR3 bases: TGTGCCAGCAGCCCCTGGGGGCGGAACACTGAAGCTTTCTTT.

Of note for this clonotype: The junction and the germline gene differ at one end; a read error may be behind it. The chain links TRBV9 to TRBJ2-7, with 8 bases fitting TRBD2. The length of the CDR3 is 15 residues. Germline V gene sequence: CDR1 SGDLS, CDR2 YYNGEE. CDR3 in amino acids: CASSVEPAGAYKQYF. CDR3 nucleotide sequence: TGTGCCAGCAGCGTAGAACCAGCGGGGGCCTACAAGCAGTACTTC. The whole variable domain, filled in from reference TRBV9 and TRBJ2-7, reads DSGVTQTPKHLITATGQRVTLRCSPRSGDLSVYWYQQSLDQGLQFLIQYYNGEERAKGNILERFSAQQFPDLHSELNLSSLELGDSALYFCASSVEPAGAYKQYFGPGTRLTVT.

Many counts were recorded for this clonotype. The chain recombines TRBV3-1 with TRBJ2-5; perhaps TRBD2 as D (6 bases). Germline V gene sequence: CDR1 LGHDT, CDR2 YNNKEL (reference sequence). Trimming took off 4 bases at V and 3 bases at J, with 18 bases between the two ends. The CDR3 runs 16 residues. The CDR3 bases are TGTGCCAGCAGCCCGACCGGGGGATCATCGAAAGAGACCCAGTACTTC. This encodes CASSPTGGSSKETQYF.

Points on this clonotype: With a much larger clone just one base away, this may be a read error. The chain employs TRBV12-3 or TRBV12-4 and TRBJ2-1; D not certain. This CDR3 spans 12 amino acids. Here the CDR3 reads CASSSVGVEQLF. The DNA of the CDR3 is TGTGCCAGCAGTTCGGTTGGGGTTGAGCAGCTCTTC.

This clonotype was recorded many times. The chain joins TRBV20-1 to TRBJ2-5; 8 bases are shared with TRBD2. V was pared by 3 bases and J by 4 bases, with 7 bases of the junction left unmatched. This CDR3 comprises 14 residues. Germline CDR1 and CDR2: DFQATT and SNEGSKA (reference sequence). The CDR3 region is CSASLAGGAETQYF. CDR3 in DNA: TGCAGTGCTAGCTTGGCGGGGGGCGCAGAGACCCAGTACTTC.

The chain uses TRBV2 and TRBJ1-5; D not resolved. V was clipped by 2 bases and J by 3 bases, with 2 bases between them. The CDR3 has 12 residues. CDR1 and CDR2 from the germline V gene are SNHLY and FYNNEI. As DNA, the CDR3 is TGTGCCAGCAGTGAAAACAATCAGCCCCAGCATTTT. Amino acid sequence: CASSENNQPQHF.

Only a few counts were recorded for this clonotype. The CDR3 DNA sequence: TGTGCCAGCAGCTTCGAGGGACTGGTGAACACTGAAGCTTTCTTT. Its translation is CASSFEGLVNTEAFF. The genes are TRBV7-2 and TRBJ1-1; a possible D gene is TRBD1 (5 bases). CDR1 and CDR2 from the germline V gene are SGHTA and FQGNSA. Trimming stripped 3 bases from V and 0 bases from J, with 11 bases between. The CDR3 is 15 residues long.

A few counts support this clonotype. The rearrangement uses TRBV19 and TRBJ1-2; 8 bases fit TRBD1. Unmatched junction bases numbered 12, after V lost 6 bases and J lost 6 bases. Per germline, CDR1 LNHDA and CDR2 SQIVND (reference sequence). The CDR3 extends over 15 amino acids. This CDR3 reads CASSPTTDRGHGYTF. The CDR3 bases are TGTGCCAGTAGCCCGACCACAGACAGGGGCCATGGCTACACCTTC.

The V call is TRBV6-1, the J call TRBJ2-7; 7 nucleotides agree with TRBD1. CDR3 length: 15 residues. Trimming took 2 bases from V and 2 from J; bases not matched to a gene: 6. Germline V lookup: CDR1 MNHNS, CDR2 SASEGT. The CDR3 loop reads CASSEFTGVPYEQYF. The CDR3 DNA sequence: TGTGCCAGCAGTGAATTTACAGGGGTCCCCTACGAGCAGTACTTC.

The chain couples TRBV2 to TRBJ2-3; D possibly uses TRBD1 or TRBD2 (5 bases each). Germline-derived CDR1 and CDR2 are SNHLY and FYNNEI. The CDR3 is 15 residues long. Trimming shortened V by 6 bases and J by 2 bases, and 15 bases separated the two germline ends. CDR3 loop: CASRRDGAFTDTQYF. The CDR3 nucleotides are TGTGCCAGCAGGAGGGACGGAGCTTTCACAGATACGCAGTATTTT.

This clonotype was recorded many times. V gene TRBV5-1 combines with J gene TRBJ1-1; 8 bases align to TRBD1. CDR3 length equals 16 residues. Germline assignment: CDR1 SGHRS and CDR2 YFSETQ. V lost 5 bases to trimming and J lost 1 base; unmatched junction nucleotides: 10. DNA for the CDR3: TGCGCCAGCAGATACGACAGGGGAGGGAGGAACACTGAAGCTTTCTTT. Translated: CASRYDRGGRNTEAFF. The variable domain in full, with the rest retrieved from reference TRBV5-1 and TRBJ1-1, is KAGVTQTPRYLIKTRGQQVTLSCSPISGHRSVSWYQQTPGQGLQFLFEYFSETQRNKGNFPGRFSGRQFSNSRSEMNVSTLELGDSALYLCASRYDRGGRNTEAFFGQGTRLTVV.

The chain joins TRBV11-2 to TRBJ1-1; D uncertain. This CDR3 has 15 amino acids. Trimming took off 0 bases at V and 1 base at J, with 9 bases between the two ends. CDR1 and CDR2 (germline): SGHAT, FQNNGV. CDR3 amino acids: CASSLESSKNTEAFF. DNA of the CDR3: TGTGCCAGCAGCTTAGAATCATCCAAGAACACTGAAGCTTTCTTT.

This clonotype was counted only a few times. The chain couples TRBV20-1 to TRBJ1-1; D gene unclear. Trimming removed 0 bases at V and 7 bases at J, with 18 bases between. The CDR3 covers 15 residues. Germline CDR1 reads DFQATT; CDR2 reads SNEGSKA (reference sequence). The CDR3 coding sequence is TGCAGTGCTAGAGATCTTCAGGCCCGGGCTTATGAAGCTTTCTTT. Translating it yields CSARDLQARAYEAFF.